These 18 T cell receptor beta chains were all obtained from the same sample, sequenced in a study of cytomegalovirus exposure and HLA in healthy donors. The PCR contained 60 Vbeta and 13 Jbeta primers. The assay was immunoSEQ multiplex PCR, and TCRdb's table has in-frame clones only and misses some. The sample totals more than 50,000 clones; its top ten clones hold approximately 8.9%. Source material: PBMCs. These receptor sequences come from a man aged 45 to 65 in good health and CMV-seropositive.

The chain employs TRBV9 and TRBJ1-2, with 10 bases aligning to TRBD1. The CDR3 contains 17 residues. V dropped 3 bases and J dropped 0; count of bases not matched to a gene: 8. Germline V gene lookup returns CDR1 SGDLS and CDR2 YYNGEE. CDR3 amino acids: CASSDGTGELPNYGYTF. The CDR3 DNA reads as TGTGCCAGCAGCGACGGGACAGGGGAACTGCCTAACTATGGCTACACCTTC.

CDR3 protein: CASSQGGDEQFF. CDR3 nucleotides: TGTGCCAGCAGTCAGGGAGGGGATGAGCAGTTCTTC. The chain carries TRBV7-3 and TRBJ2-1, with 7 bases matching TRBD2. Germline V CDR1 and CDR2: SGHTA, FQGTGA. CDR3 length: 12 residues. Losses at the gene ends were 6 bases for V and 8 bases for J; bases not matched to a gene: 4.

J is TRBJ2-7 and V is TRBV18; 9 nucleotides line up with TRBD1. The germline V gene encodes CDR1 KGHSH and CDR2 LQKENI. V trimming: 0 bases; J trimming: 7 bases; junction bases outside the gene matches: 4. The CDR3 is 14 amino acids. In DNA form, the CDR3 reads TGTGCCAGCTCACCACCGGGACAGGGTATAGAGCAGTACTTC. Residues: CASSPPGQGIEQYF.

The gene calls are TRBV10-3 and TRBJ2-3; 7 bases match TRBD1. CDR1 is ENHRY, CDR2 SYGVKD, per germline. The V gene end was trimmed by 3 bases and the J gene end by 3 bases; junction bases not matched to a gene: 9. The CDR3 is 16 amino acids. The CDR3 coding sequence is TGTGCCATCAGTGAAACCGGGACAGTGACTACAGATACGCAGTATTTT. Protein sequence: CAISETGTVTTDTQYF.

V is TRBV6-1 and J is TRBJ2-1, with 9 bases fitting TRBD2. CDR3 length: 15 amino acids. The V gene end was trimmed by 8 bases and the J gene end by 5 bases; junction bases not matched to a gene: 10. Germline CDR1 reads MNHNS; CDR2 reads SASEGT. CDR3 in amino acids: CASFDGGGVHNEQFF. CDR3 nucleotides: TGTGCCAGCTTTGACGGCGGGGGGGTCCACAATGAGCAGTTCTTC.

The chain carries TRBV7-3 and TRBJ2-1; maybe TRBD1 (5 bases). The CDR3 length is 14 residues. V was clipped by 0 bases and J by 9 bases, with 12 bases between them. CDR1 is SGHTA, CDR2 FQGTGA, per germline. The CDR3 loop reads CASSLTPPGREQFF. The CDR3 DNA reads TGTGCCAGCAGCTTAACCCCACCAGGGCGTGAGCAGTTCTTC.

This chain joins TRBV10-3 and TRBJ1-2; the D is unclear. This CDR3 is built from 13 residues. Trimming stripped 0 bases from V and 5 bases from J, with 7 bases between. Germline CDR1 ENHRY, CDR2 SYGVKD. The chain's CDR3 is CAISESEGYGYTF. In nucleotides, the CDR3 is TGTGCCATCAGTGAGTCTGAGGGTTATGGCTACACCTTC.

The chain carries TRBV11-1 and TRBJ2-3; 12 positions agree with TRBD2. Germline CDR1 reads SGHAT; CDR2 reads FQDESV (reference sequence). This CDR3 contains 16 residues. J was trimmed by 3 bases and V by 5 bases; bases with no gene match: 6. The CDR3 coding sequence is TGTGCCAGCAGCGCTAGCGGGAGGGCCGGGACAGATACGCAGTATTTT. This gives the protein CASSASGRAGTDTQYF.

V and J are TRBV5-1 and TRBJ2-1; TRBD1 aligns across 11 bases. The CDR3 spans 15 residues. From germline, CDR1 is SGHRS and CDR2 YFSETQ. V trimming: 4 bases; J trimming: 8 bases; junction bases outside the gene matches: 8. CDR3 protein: CASSVAGTGGDEQFF. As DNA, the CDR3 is TGCGCCAGCAGCGTTGCCGGGACAGGGGGGGATGAGCAGTTCTTC.

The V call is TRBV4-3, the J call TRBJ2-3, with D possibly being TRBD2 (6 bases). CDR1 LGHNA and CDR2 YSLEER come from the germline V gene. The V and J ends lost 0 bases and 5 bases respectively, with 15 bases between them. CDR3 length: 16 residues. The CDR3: CASSQDWTTLGDTQYF. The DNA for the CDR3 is TGCGCCAGCAGCCAAGATTGGACTACCCTAGGAGATACGCAGTATTTT.

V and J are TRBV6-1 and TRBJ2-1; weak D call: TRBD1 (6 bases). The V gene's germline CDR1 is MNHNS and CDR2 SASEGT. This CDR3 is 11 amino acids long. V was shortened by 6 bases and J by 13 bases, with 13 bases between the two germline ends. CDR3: CASSYQGYQFF. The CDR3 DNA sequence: TGTGCCAGCAGCTACCAGGGGTATCAGTTCTTC.

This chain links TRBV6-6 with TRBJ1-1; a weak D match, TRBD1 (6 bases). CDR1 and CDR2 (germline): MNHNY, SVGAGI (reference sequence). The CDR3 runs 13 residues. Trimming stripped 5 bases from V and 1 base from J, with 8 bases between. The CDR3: CASSHRENTEAFF. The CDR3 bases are TGTGCCAGCAGTCACAGGGAGAACACTGAAGCTTTCTTT.

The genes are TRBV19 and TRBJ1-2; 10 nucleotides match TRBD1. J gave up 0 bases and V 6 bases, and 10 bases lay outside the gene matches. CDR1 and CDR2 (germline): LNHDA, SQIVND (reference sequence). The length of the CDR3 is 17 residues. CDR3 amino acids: CASSLPGQGITNYGYTF. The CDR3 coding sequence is TGTGCCAGTAGCCTCCCGGGACAGGGGATTACTAACTATGGCTACACCTTC.

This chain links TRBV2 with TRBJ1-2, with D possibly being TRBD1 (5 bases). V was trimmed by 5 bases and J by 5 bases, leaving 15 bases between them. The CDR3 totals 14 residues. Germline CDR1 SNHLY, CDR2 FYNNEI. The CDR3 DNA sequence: TGTGCCAGCAGTAGACAGAACCTTGGGTATGGCTACACCTTC. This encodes CASSRQNLGYGYTF.

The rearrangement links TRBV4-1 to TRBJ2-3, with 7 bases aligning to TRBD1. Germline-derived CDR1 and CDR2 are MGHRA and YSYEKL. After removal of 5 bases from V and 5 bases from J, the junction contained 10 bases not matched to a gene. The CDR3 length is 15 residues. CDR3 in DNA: TGCGCCAGCAGCTTAGGGACAGTCGGAGGAGATACGCAGTATTTT. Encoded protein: CASSLGTVGGDTQYF.

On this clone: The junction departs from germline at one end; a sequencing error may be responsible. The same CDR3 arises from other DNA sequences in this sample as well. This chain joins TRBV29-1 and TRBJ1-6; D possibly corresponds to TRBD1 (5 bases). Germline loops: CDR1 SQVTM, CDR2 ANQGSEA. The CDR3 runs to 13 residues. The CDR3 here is CSVLALGGTPLHF. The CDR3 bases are TGCAGCGTTCTGGCCCTCGGGGGTACACCCCTACACTTT.

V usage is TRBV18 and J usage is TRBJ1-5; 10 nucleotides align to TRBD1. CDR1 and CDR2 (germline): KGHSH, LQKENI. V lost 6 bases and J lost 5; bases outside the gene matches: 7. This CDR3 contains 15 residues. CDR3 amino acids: CASSTGQGGYQPQHF. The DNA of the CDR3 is TGTGCCAGCTCCACCGGACAGGGGGGTTATCAGCCCCAGCATTTT. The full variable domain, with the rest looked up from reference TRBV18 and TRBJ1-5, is NAGVMQNPRHLVRRRGQEARLRCSPMKGHSHVYWYRQLPEEGLKFMVYLQKENIIDESGMPKERFSAEFPKEGPSILRIQQVVRGDSAAYFCASSTGQGGYQPQHFGDGTRLSIL.

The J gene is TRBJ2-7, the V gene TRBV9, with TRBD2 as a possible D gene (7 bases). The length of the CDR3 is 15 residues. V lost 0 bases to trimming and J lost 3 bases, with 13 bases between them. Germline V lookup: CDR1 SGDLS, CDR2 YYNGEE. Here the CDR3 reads CASSVEGEGLYEQYF. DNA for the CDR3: TGTGCCAGCAGCGTAGAGGGGGAGGGCCTCTACGAGCAGTACTTC.